The 20 T cell receptor beta chains in this list originate from one sample, sequenced in a study of T-cell memory formation after mild COVID-19. TCRdb ran MiXCR on the 5' RACE reads and lists one entry per CDR3 protein. The sample yields a few hundred thousand distinct CDR3 sequences, 28% seen once. The sequenced sample was PBMCs or a T cell subset sorted from them (not recorded which). These receptors came from an adult woman who had mild COVID-19 (a few samples of this study predate the infection). Cell type and time point are not known.

The J gene is TRBJ2-5, the V gene TRBV29-1, with 11 bases that match TRBD2. The junction had 11 bases not matched to a gene; V was cut back by 2 bases and J by 0 bases. Germline CDR1 and CDR2: SQVTM and ANQGSEA. CDR3 size: 18 residues. CDR3 loop: CSVEYPGSGGVYQETQYF. The CDR3 DNA sequence: TGCAGCGTTGAATATCCCGGTAGCGGGGGGGTGTACCAAGAGACCCAGTACTTC.

Only a few counts were recorded for this clonotype. The chain is built from TRBV15 and TRBJ1-1, with D uncertain. The length of the CDR3 is 17 residues. Trimming took off 0 bases at V and 5 bases at J, with 19 bases between the two ends. The V gene's germline CDR1 is LNHNV and CDR2 YYDKDF (reference sequence). CDR3: CATSRERESVRKTEAFF. The DNA for the CDR3 is TGTGCCACCAGCAGAGAAAGGGAGAGCGTGCGGAAAACTGAAGCTTTCTTT.

V and J are TRBV6-2 or TRBV6-3 and TRBJ2-7; 13 bases are a match to TRBD2. The CDR3 totals 15 residues. After removal of 7 bases from V and 4 bases from J, the junction contained 7 bases not matched to a gene. Per the germline V gene, CDR1 is MNHEY and CDR2 is SVGEGT. CDR3 in DNA: TGTGCCAGCATCCCCGGGACTAGCGGGACGTACGAGCAGTACTTC. Its translation: CASIPGTSGTYEQYF.

This clonotype occurred a few times. The chain employs TRBV7-6 and TRBJ1-2; weak D call: TRBD1 (6 bases). The CDR3 runs 14 residues. Germline values: CDR1 SGHVS, CDR2 FNYEAQ. V was shortened by 5 bases and J by 6 bases, with 16 bases between the two germline ends. In DNA form, the CDR3 reads TGTGCCAGCAGCAATCAACAGGGACTAAATGGCTACACCTTC. Its translation is CASSNQQGLNGYTF.

The chain is built from TRBV6-4 and TRBJ2-3; 10 nucleotides agree with TRBD1. The CDR3 spans 15 residues. Trimming cost V 5 bases and J 4 bases; bases outside gene matches: 6. The germline V gene has CDR1 MRHNA and CDR2 SNTAGT. The CDR3 nucleotides are TGTGCCAGCAGTCAGACAGGGGGCGAATCAGATACGCAGTATTTT. Protein product: CASSQTGGESDTQYF.

The chain combines TRBV30 with TRBJ2-5, with 12 positions matching TRBD2. Germline lookup yields CDR1 GTSNPN and CDR2 SVGIG (reference sequence). The CDR3 extends over 16 amino acids. Trimming removed 1 base from V and 4 bases from J; junction bases left unmatched: 7. The CDR3: CAWSALTSGGGETQYF. The CDR3 nucleotides are TGTGCCTGGAGTGCCTTGACTAGCGGGGGAGGAGAGACCCAGTACTTC.

The chain recombines TRBV19 with TRBJ2-7; 7 bases align to TRBD1. Germline V gene lookup returns CDR1 LNHDA and CDR2 SQIVND (reference sequence). The CDR3 consists of 14 residues. The ends lost 3 bases at V and 2 bases at J; junction bases unmatched: 4. CDR3 in DNA: TGTGCCAGTAGTATGTCGGGACAGACCTACGAGCAGTACTTC. Protein product: CASSMSGQTYEQYF. Based on the CDR3 plus reference TRBV19 and TRBJ2-7, the full variable domain is DGGITQSPKYLFRKEGQNVTLSCEQNLNHDAMYWYRQDPGQGLRLIYYSQIVNDFQKGDIAEGYSVSREKKESFPLTVTSAQKNPTAFYLCASSMSGQTYEQYFGPGTRLTVT.

The chain is built from TRBV6-5 and TRBJ1-6; D uncertain. The V gene's germline CDR1 is MNHEY and CDR2 SVGAGI. V lost 3 bases to trimming and J lost 5 bases, with 14 bases between them. The CDR3 runs 16 residues. CDR3 sequence (DNA): TGTGCCAGCAGTTATCTTTCCTCGGGTAATAATTCACCCCTCCACTTT. Translation gives CASSYLSSGNNSPLHF.

This clonotype showed up just a few times. The J gene is TRBJ2-1, the V gene TRBV7-9; 10 bases are a match to TRBD2. The germline gives CDR1 SEHNR, CDR2 FQNEAQ (reference sequence). CDR3 length: 16 residues. Losses at the gene ends were 3 bases for V and 10 bases for J; bases not matched to a gene: 12. Written as DNA, the CDR3 is TGTGCCAGCAGCTTTGTTTGGGCTAGCGGGAGTGAGGAGCAGTTCTTC. Residues: CASSFVWASGSEEQFF.

The chain joins TRBV2 to TRBJ2-1, with 9 bases aligning to TRBD2. Per the germline V gene, CDR1 is SNHLY and CDR2 is FYNNEI. V lost 10 bases to trimming and J lost 10 bases; unmatched junction nucleotides: 14. The CDR3 loop spans 14 amino acids. Here the CDR3 reads CATNPGLAGREQFF. CDR3 sequence (DNA): TGTGCCACCAATCCGGGGCTAGCGGGAAGGGAGCAGTTCTTC.

This clonotype came up once. The chain has TRBV20-1 and TRBJ2-1; 13 nucleotides agree with TRBD2. After removal of 5 bases from V and 9 bases from J, the junction contained 7 bases not matched to a gene. CDR3 length: 14 amino acids. Germline CDR1 reads DFQATT; CDR2 reads SNEGSKA (reference sequence). CDR3 sequence: CSAEGLAGEPEQFF. The CDR3 DNA sequence: TGCAGTGCTGAAGGACTAGCGGGAGAGCCTGAGCAGTTCTTC.

This clonotype was seen a handful of times. The CDR3 coding sequence is TGCAGTGCTAGAGATGCAGCGGGAGGCGGGGTCAATGAGCAGTTCTTC. It encodes CSARDAAGGGVNEQFF. V is TRBV20-1 and J is TRBJ2-1; TRBD2 matches 9 bases. CDR3 size: 16 residues. Losses at the gene ends were 0 bases for V and 6 bases for J; bases not matched to a gene: 9. Germline CDR1 reads DFQATT; CDR2 reads SNEGSKA (reference sequence).

The V and J genes are TRBV29-1 and TRBJ1-1, with TRBD1 matching over 8 bases. This CDR3 comprises 13 residues. Germline V gene lookup returns CDR1 SQVTM and CDR2 ANQGSEA. The J segment lost 6 bases and the V segment lost 7 bases, leaving 10 bases of the junction unmatched. As DNA, the CDR3 is TGCAGCGCTTGGACAGGGACTATGGCTGAAGCTTTCTTT. Translated: CSAWTGTMAEAFF.

In its sample, this clonotype was seen a few times. The genes are TRBV4-3 and TRBJ2-1; 9 bases map to TRBD1. Trimming cost V 4 bases and J 4 bases; bases outside gene matches: 8. The CDR3 extends over 16 amino acids. Germline V lookup: CDR1 LGHNA, CDR2 YSLEER. The CDR3 DNA follows: TGCGCCAGCAGCCCCTTGTCGGGACAGGGATACAATGAGCAGTTCTTC. Amino acid sequence: CASSPLSGQGYNEQFF.

CDR3 coding DNA: TGCGCCAGCAGCCAAGTTGGAGGCAGGGGCTACTTCTACGAGCAGTACTTC. Amino acids: CASSQVGGRGYFYEQYF. This rearrangement joins TRBV4-1 to TRBJ2-7; D possibly corresponds to TRBD1 (6 bases). Germline V gene data show CDR1 as MGHRA and CDR2 as YSYEKL. The CDR3 is 17 amino acids. Trimming removed 1 base from V and 3 bases from J, with 19 bases in between.

This clonotype was counted only a few times. V gene TRBV29-1 combines with J gene TRBJ2-7; TRBD1 matches at 8 bases. The CDR3 length is 13 residues. The J segment lost 3 bases and the V segment lost 6 bases, leaving 7 bases of the junction unmatched. In germline, CDR1 is SQVTM, CDR2 ANQGSEA. The CDR3 region has the DNA TGCAGCGTCGGACAGGGAACCTACTACGAGCAGTACTTC. The encoded protein is CSVGQGTYYEQYF.

This chain joins TRBV9 and TRBJ2-2, with D possibly matching TRBD1 (5 bases). CDR1 is SGDLS and CDR2 is YYNGEE in the germline V gene. Trimming left V 0 bases short and J 2 bases short, with 14 bases between. The CDR3 runs 17 residues. As DNA, the CDR3 is TGTGCCAGCAGCGTAGAGGGGTGGGGTCGCAACACCGGGGAGCTGTTTTTT. It yields the protein CASSVEGWGRNTGELFF.

The V call is TRBV3-1, the J call TRBJ2-2, with D hard to call. The V gene's germline CDR1 is LGHDT and CDR2 YNNKEL (reference sequence). The V end was cut by 1 base, the J end by 4 bases, with 10 bases between. This CDR3 contains 15 residues. The CDR3 loop reads CASSQGRQPTGELFF. CDR3 in DNA: TGTGCCAGCAGCCAAGGTCGGCAGCCCACCGGGGAGCTGTTTTTT.

This clonotype was found a few times. The chain links TRBV20-1 to TRBJ1-1; TRBD1 might be the D (5 bases). The CDR3 spans 14 residues. Trimming removed 5 bases at V and 3 bases at J, with 16 bases between. Germline V gene data show CDR1 as DFQATT and CDR2 as SNEGSKA (reference sequence). In DNA form, the CDR3 reads TGCAGTGCTGCGGGTGGTCAGGGAGACACTGAAGCTTTCTTT. This gives the protein CSAAGGQGDTEAFF.

V and J are TRBV10-3 and TRBJ2-3; tentative D call: TRBD1 (7 bases). Germline V gene data show CDR1 as ENHRY and CDR2 as SYGVKD. Trimming removed 6 bases at V and 4 bases at J, with 11 bases between. The CDR3 totals 13 residues. The CDR3 DNA follows: TGTGCCATCAGCCAGGGGGGCCCAGATACGCAGTATTTT. Translation: CAISQGGPDTQYF.